A single sample gave rise to the 5 T cell receptor beta chains below, sequenced in a study of control samples from healthy donors and cancer patients. Method: immunoSEQ multiplex PCR; TCRdb's copy keeps in-frame clones and lacks some. The repertoire has 50,000 to 55,000 clones, approximately 86% of them found once; the top ten carry roughly an eighth. The sequenced sample consisted of PBMCs. These receptors all stem from a man aged 60 to 75 with head and neck cancer.

This clone was counted a single time. V is TRBV5-1 and J is TRBJ1-1, with D possibly TRBD1 on 6 matching bases. V was cut by 0 bases and J by 9 bases, with 24 bases left in between. The CDR3 length is 17 residues. Germline values: CDR1 SGHRS, CDR2 YFSETQ. CDR3 in amino acids: CASSLAGGGQGTLKAFF. The CDR3, as DNA: TGCGCCAGCAGCTTGGCTGGGGGGGGACAAGGAACACTGAAAGCTTTCTTT.

The rearrangement links TRBV28 to TRBJ1-5; D unresolved. The ends were cut back, 6 bases at V and 0 bases at J, with 12 bases in the middle. The CDR3 is made up of 15 amino acids. Germline V gene lookup returns CDR1 MDHEN and CDR2 SYDVKM. CDR3 amino acids: CASSRYKGSNQPQHF. The DNA for the CDR3 is TGTGCCAGCAGCAGATATAAGGGTAGCAATCAGCCCCAGCATTTT.

The chain employs TRBV30 and TRBJ2-7; D may match TRBD1 or TRBD2 (5 bases each). V was cut by 1 base and J by 7 bases, with 11 bases left in between. Germline V CDR1 and CDR2: GTSNPN, SVGIG (reference sequence). The CDR3 is made up of 12 amino acids. CDR3: CAWSGVGEEQYF. In DNA, the CDR3 is TGTGCCTGGAGTGGGGTGGGGGAAGAGCAGTACTTC.

A note on this clone: This sample also contains other DNA sequences that code for the same CDR3. CDR3 in amino acids: CASSHLDSYEQYF. CDR3 DNA: TGTGCCAGCAGCCACCTCGACTCCTACGAGCAGTACTTC. This sequence joins TRBV3-1 (or the pseudogene TRBV3-2) and TRBJ2-7, with D hard to call. The V gene's germline CDR1 is LGHDT and CDR2 YNNKEL (reference sequence). V gave up 3 bases and J gave up 0 bases, with 6 bases separating them. The CDR3 spans 13 residues.

The chain links TRBV25-1 to TRBJ2-1, with D maybe TRBD2 (6 bases). Trimming took off 5 bases at V and 4 bases at J, with 12 bases between the two ends. The CDR3 is 14 residues long. CDR1 MGHDK and CDR2 SYGVNS come from the germline V gene. The CDR3 coding sequence is TGTGCCAGCAGTCTAGGCGGGGTATACAATGAGCAGTTCTTC. This encodes CASSLGGVYNEQFF.